Reported below is one T cell receptor (beta chain). This specimen comes from a study of beta chain features in type 1 diabetes. Expressed TCRB transcripts were sequenced because the isolated RNA had all been reverse transcribed beforehand. Measured with immunoSEQ multiplex PCR; TCRdb has only the in-frame clones, and not every one. The table records hundreds of thousands of clones, roughly 12% of them present only once. From germline, CDR1 is LGHNA and CDR2 YSLEER. The CDR3 contains 17 residues. Deletions cut 4 bases from V and 5 bases from J, with 23 bases between. The TCR was taken from a man aged 18 to 30 in good health. The sequenced material came from naive CD4+ T cells from blood. J is TRBJ2-5 and V is TRBV4-3, with a weak D call TRBD2 (6 bases). Here the CDR3 DNA reads TGCGCCAGCAGCCGGTCGAGCGCTAGCGTGCGTGGGGAGACCCAGTACTTC. It codes for CASSRSSASVRGETQYF.